The 9 T cell receptor beta chains in this list originate from one sample, sequenced in a study of CD4 T cells in relation to SARS-CoV-2 and coronaviruses. Generated by immunoSEQ multiplex PCR, the TCRdb table keeps only in-frame clones and is missing some. Of about 20,000 clones in the sample, 60% to 80% were seen once. CD4+ T cells from unexposed donors were obtained before the COVID-19 pandemic (2011-2018). After ten to eleven days of culture, CD4+ T cells were isolated. Antigens for these TCRs are unknown. The specimen sequenced was CD4+ T cells from PBMCs, cultured in vitro. The receptors were sampled from a human donor in good health.

The chain joins TRBV5-1 to TRBJ1-2; a weak D match, TRBD1 (5 bases). Germline CDR1 and CDR2: SGHRS and YFSETQ. This CDR3 comprises 14 residues. V was shortened by 0 bases and J by 8 bases, with 14 bases between the two germline ends. The CDR3 loop is CASSLEGRTSGYTF. In nucleotides, the CDR3 is TGCGCCAGCAGCTTGGAGGGCAGGACAAGCGGCTACACCTTC. Full variable domain (outside the CDR3, taken from reference TRBV5-1 and TRBJ1-2): KAGVTQTPRYLIKTRGQQVTLSCSPISGHRSVSWYQQTPGQGLQFLFEYFSETQRNKGNFPGRFSGRQFSNSRSEMNVSTLELGDSALYLCASSLEGRTSGYTFGSGTRLTVV.

The rearrangement uses TRBV11-2 and TRBJ2-1; D unresolved. Germline-derived CDR1 and CDR2 are SGHAT and FQNNGV. Between the trimmed V and J ends, which lost 1 base and 0 bases, there was a span of 16 bases. The CDR3 totals 18 residues. CDR3 DNA sequence: TGTGCCAGCAGCTTAGCCCAAACTCAGAAACCCTCCTACAATGAGCAGTTCTTC. It encodes CASSLAQTQKPSYNEQFF.

The chain employs TRBV19 and TRBJ2-1, with TRBD2 identical over 12 bases. V gave up 3 bases and J gave up 2 bases; unmatched junction bases: 2. Per germline, CDR1 LNHDA and CDR2 SQIVND (reference sequence). The CDR3 is made up of 16 amino acids. The CDR3 DNA follows: TGTGCCAGTAGTATGGCTAGCGGGGGGGCCTACAATGAGCAGTTCTTC. This translates into CASSMASGGAYNEQFF.

J is TRBJ2-3 and V is TRBV19, with D possibly matching TRBD1 (5 bases). Trimming cost V 4 bases and J 3 bases, with 11 bases left between them. Germline V gives CDR1 LNHDA, CDR2 SQIVND (reference sequence). The CDR3 length is 14 residues. CDR3 in amino acids: CASSNQGRTDTQYF. DNA for the CDR3: TGTGCCAGTAGTAATCAGGGTCGGACAGATACGCAGTATTTT.

The chain couples TRBV4-1 to TRBJ2-1, with 11 bases aligning to TRBD2. The germline V gene encodes CDR1 MGHRA and CDR2 YSYEKL. V shed 3 bases and J 4 bases; nucleotides not matched to a gene: 8. The CDR3 covers 17 residues. CDR3 region: CASSHQLAGARYNEQFF. The DNA for the CDR3 is TGCGCCAGCAGCCACCAACTAGCGGGGGCCAGGTACAATGAGCAGTTCTTC.

The chain has TRBV7-8 and TRBJ2-5, with a weak D call TRBD2 (6 bases). Germline lookup yields CDR1 SGHVS and CDR2 FQNEAQ. V lost 10 bases, J lost 1 base, and 13 bases lay in between. CDR3 length equals 13 residues. The chain's CDR3 is CAIRGTSQETQYF. The CDR3 nucleotides read TGTGCCATCCGGGGGACTTCCCAAGAGACCCAGTACTTC.

This clone was counted only a few times. The rearrangement uses TRBV7-2 and TRBJ1-1; 7 positions match TRBD1. The ends lost 1 base at V and 4 bases at J; junction bases unmatched: 6. There are 15 residues in the CDR3. Germline CDR1 SGHTA, CDR2 FQGNSA. CDR3 loop: CASSLGLTGATEAFF. The CDR3 DNA reads TGTGCCAGCAGCTTAGGGCTCACAGGGGCCACTGAAGCTTTCTTT.

The chain links TRBV11-2 to TRBJ2-3, with TRBD2 matching 8 bases. The V gene end was trimmed by 2 bases and the J gene end by 3 bases; junction bases not matched to a gene: 4. The length of the CDR3 is 15 residues. Germline V gives CDR1 SGHAT, CDR2 FQNNGV. CDR3 bases: TGTGCCAGCAGCTTAAGCGGGGGAGGAACAGATACGCAGTATTTT. It codes for CASSLSGGGTDTQYF. The variable domain in full, completed from reference TRBV11-2 and TRBJ2-3, reads EAGVAQSPRYKIIEKRQSVAFWCNPISGHATLYWYQQILGQGPKLLIQFQNNGVVDDSQLPKDRFSAERLKGVDSTLKIQPAKLEDSAVYLCASSLSGGGTDTQYFGPGTRLTVL.

The chain joins TRBV4-3 to TRBJ2-1; D remains unclear. The germline gives CDR1 LGHNA, CDR2 YSLEER. The CDR3 runs to 13 residues. The ends were cut back, 0 bases at V and 9 bases at J, with 9 bases in the middle. The DNA for the CDR3 is TGCGCCAGCAGCCAAGATTCGGGTGTTGAGCAGTTCTTC. Its protein product is CASSQDSGVEQFF.